The 23 T cell receptor beta chains reported below all come from one sample, sequenced in a study of blood T cell repertoires in COVID-19 (dated by TCRdb to between 2020 and 2021). Libraries were built with the immunoSEQ multiplex PCR assay. As stored in TCRdb, this immuneACCESS dataset retains in-frame rearrangements with V and J assigned. A fraction of the clones does not appear; measured against another copy, unresolved V genes explain less than half of the discrepancy, and the remainder lacks a known reason. For this sample there are 110,000 to 150,000 clones; roughly 80% appear just once. The leading ten clones occupy 1.5% to 2% of the sample. Sequences were obtained from PBMCs or T cells enriched from blood (not recorded which). These receptor sequences come from a woman younger than 30 who had been exposed to COVID-19.

This clone appeared a single time. The V and J genes are TRBV28 and TRBJ2-1; TRBD1 might be the D (6 bases). Germline V gene lookup returns CDR1 MDHEN and CDR2 SYDVKM. The V end lost 3 bases, the J end lost 6 bases, and 12 bases lay between the germline ends. The CDR3 has 14 amino acids. For the CDR3, the DNA is TGTGCCAGCAGTTTTACAGGGATGGCCAATGAGCAGTTCTTC. Translating gives CASSFTGMANEQFF.

The chain carries TRBV19 and TRBJ1-4; 8 nucleotides line up with TRBD1. Trimming removed 4 bases from V and 6 bases from J; junction bases left unmatched: 7. Per germline, CDR1 LNHDA and CDR2 SQIVND (reference sequence). This CDR3 is 15 amino acids long. For the CDR3, the DNA is TGTGCCAGTAGTACCGTAACAGGGGGTGATGAAAAACTGTTTTTT. Protein: CASSTVTGGDEKLFF.

The CDR3 coding sequence is TGTGCCAGCAGTGAAAAGGGACAGGGGTTAACTAATGAAAAACTGTTTTTT. Encoded protein: CASSEKGQGLTNEKLFF. This sequence joins TRBV6-1 and TRBJ1-4; the match to TRBD1 covers 10 bases. V dropped 2 bases and J dropped 1; count of bases not matched to a gene: 4. This CDR3 region has 17 residues. From germline, CDR1 is MNHNS and CDR2 SASEGT.

The chain joins TRBV27 to TRBJ2-6; D is possibly TRBD1 (5 bases). CDR3 length equals 19 residues. The germline gives CDR1 MNHEY, CDR2 SMNVEV (reference sequence). V gave up 2 bases and J gave up 1 base, with 18 bases separating them. In DNA form, the CDR3 reads TGTGCCAGCAGTTTACGTGGGGCCTTCGGTAGATCTGGGGCCAACGTCCTGACTTTC. Protein product: CASSLRGAFGRSGANVLTF.

This rearrangement joins TRBV19 to TRBJ2-5; D is uncertain. Germline V gene sequence: CDR1 LNHDA, CDR2 SQIVND (reference sequence). V lost 6 bases to trimming and J lost 3 bases, with 11 bases between them. The CDR3 is 13 amino acids. CDR3 DNA: TGTGCCAGTAGAAGCAGGCCCAAAGAGACCCAGTACTTC. Its translation: CASRSRPKETQYF.

This chain connects TRBV5-8 to TRBJ1-2; TRBD1 is a possible D gene (5 bases). Trimming removed 0 bases at V and 7 bases at J, with 16 bases between. This CDR3 spans 15 amino acids. CDR1 and CDR2 from the germline V gene are SGHTS and YDEGEE. CDR3 in amino acids: CASSLGGLRGGGYTF. CDR3 bases: TGTGCCAGCAGCTTGGGGGGACTCCGAGGAGGTGGCTACACCTTC.

The J gene is TRBJ1-1, the V gene TRBV18, with 8 bases fitting TRBD1. This CDR3 comprises 17 residues. Germline V CDR1 and CDR2: KGHSH, LQKENI. V lost 3 bases and J lost 1; bases outside the gene matches: 10. CDR3: CASSPDRVGWKNTEAFF. In nucleotides, the CDR3 is TGTGCCAGCTCACCGGACAGGGTAGGATGGAAGAACACTGAAGCTTTCTTT.

The chain carries TRBV28 and TRBJ2-5; possibly TRBD2 for D (6 bases). Germline-derived CDR1 and CDR2 are MDHEN and SYDVKM. V was trimmed by 5 bases and J by 5 bases, leaving 15 bases between them. The length of the CDR3 is 14 residues. CDR3 protein: CASSNLGGRETQYF. The CDR3 coding sequence is TGTGCCAGCAGTAACCTCGGGGGACGGGAGACCCAGTACTTC.

The chain combines TRBV12-5 with TRBJ1-1; no firm D call. Germline CDR1 is LGHNT and CDR2 is FRNRAP. CDR3 size: 12 residues. V was shortened by 8 bases and J by 0 bases, with 7 bases between the two germline ends. Written as DNA, the CDR3 is TGTGCTAGTTTTCGGGTGAACACTGAAGCTTTCTTT. The encoded protein is CASFRVNTEAFF.

In this sample, this clone turned up a few times. The chain couples TRBV7-9 to TRBJ1-5; D unresolved. The CDR3 runs to 12 residues. Germline CDR1 is SEHNR and CDR2 is FQNEAQ (reference sequence). V lost 3 bases and J 12 bases, leaving 12 bases between the germline ends. The CDR3 sequence is CASSFGENVQHF. CDR3 coding DNA: TGTGCCAGCAGCTTCGGGGAGAATGTCCAGCATTTT.

This clone has more than one count but fewer than ten. The chain recombines TRBV7-9 with TRBJ2-3, with 8 bases fitting TRBD2. Germline V gene data show CDR1 as SEHNR and CDR2 as FQNEAQ (reference sequence). This CDR3 has 15 amino acids. The trim removed 5 bases at V and 3 bases at J, leaving 7 bases unmatched. The CDR3 region has the DNA TGTGCCAGCAGCATCAGACTAGCGTTAACAGATACGCAGTATTTT. This sequence encodes CASSIRLALTDTQYF.

The J gene is TRBJ2-7, the V gene TRBV30, with D perhaps TRBD2 (5 bases). Germline CDR1 GTSNPN, CDR2 SVGIG (reference sequence). This CDR3 spans 10 amino acids. Trimming took 3 bases from V and 7 from J, leaving 7 bases between them. CDR3: CAWSRGEQYF. In DNA, the CDR3 is TGTGCCTGGAGCAGAGGGGAGCAGTACTTC.

The chain uses TRBV30 and TRBJ2-4, with 7 bases identical to TRBD1. CDR1 and CDR2 (germline): GTSNPN, SVGIG (reference sequence). V lost 3 bases to trimming and J lost 3 bases; unmatched junction nucleotides: 8. The length of the CDR3 is 15 residues. The CDR3 reads CAWRDDRVGKNIQYF. Here the CDR3 DNA reads TGTGCCTGGAGGGATGACAGGGTGGGCAAAAACATTCAGTACTTC.

This sequence joins TRBV14 and TRBJ2-1; 8 bases agree with TRBD2. CDR3 length: 17 residues. Germline lookup yields CDR1 SGHDN and CDR2 FVKESK. With V trimmed by 3 bases and J by 8 bases, 15 bases remained unmatched. CDR3 protein: CASSHQRGSLFVDEQFF. The CDR3, as DNA: TGTGCCAGCAGCCACCAGCGGGGGTCCCTTTTTGTAGATGAGCAGTTCTTC.

The chain couples TRBV27 to TRBJ1-1; the D is unclear. V dropped 5 bases and J dropped 6 bases, with 16 bases sitting between them. CDR1 is MNHEY, CDR2 SMNVEV, per germline (reference sequence). This CDR3 has 14 amino acids. CDR3 protein: CASSPEPVSPEAFF. In DNA, the CDR3 is TGTGCCAGCAGTCCCGAGCCCGTTTCCCCTGAAGCTTTCTTT.

This chain connects TRBV28 to TRBJ1-1; 8 positions match TRBD1. Germline trimming cut 8 bases from V and 0 bases from J; bases unmatched to any gene: 14. This CDR3 is built from 17 residues. The germline V gene encodes CDR1 MDHEN and CDR2 SYDVKM. CDR3 region: CASRPRGRGGLNTEAFF. As DNA, the CDR3 is TGTGCCAGCCGGCCCAGGGGGCGCGGTGGTCTGAACACTGAAGCTTTCTTT.

This clone was counted many times. This chain links TRBV11-2 with TRBJ2-7, with 7 bases lining up with TRBD2. The CDR3 loop spans 14 amino acids. Germline CDR1 SGHAT, CDR2 FQNNGV. V dropped 5 bases and J dropped 6; count of bases not matched to a gene: 10. CDR3 sequence (DNA): TGTGCCAGCAGCCCAATTGGACTAGTAGCCGAGCAGTACTTC. This encodes CASSPIGLVAEQYF.

The V call is TRBV7-9, the J call TRBJ2-7; D ambiguous. The CDR3 length is 12 residues. CDR1 and CDR2 (germline): SEHNR, FQNEAQ (reference sequence). V was trimmed by 2 bases and J by 5 bases, leaving 7 bases between them. CDR3 DNA sequence: TGTGCCAGCAGCTTACTAACGGACGAGCAGTACTTC. Amino acids: CASSLLTDEQYF.

This clone was observed a single time. The J gene is TRBJ2-7, the V gene TRBV5-1; maybe TRBD1 (5 bases). CDR1 and CDR2 from the germline V gene are SGHRS and YFSETQ. V was trimmed by 4 bases and J by 2 bases, leaving 7 bases between them. This CDR3 contains 12 residues. CDR3 loop: CASSPDTYEQYF. The CDR3 DNA reads as TGCGCCAGCAGCCCGGACACCTACGAGCAGTACTTC.

The chain employs TRBV27 and TRBJ2-7; D may be TRBD1 (6 bases). The CDR3 runs to 13 residues. Trimming shortened V by 6 bases and J by 4 bases, and 13 bases separated the two germline ends. Looked up from germline, CDR1 is MNHEY and CDR2 is SMNVEV (reference sequence). The DNA of the CDR3 is TGTGCCAGCAGCCTGGACAGCCGGTACGAGCAGTACTTC. As protein: CASSLDSRYEQYF.

The rearrangement uses TRBV5-1 and TRBJ2-2, with D possibly matching TRBD1 (6 bases). V was cut by 6 bases and J by 5 bases, with 11 bases left in between. From germline, CDR1 is SGHRS and CDR2 YFSETQ. The CDR3 sequence is 13 residues long. The CDR3 loop is CASTSRGTGELFF. The CDR3 nucleotides are TGCGCCAGCACCAGCAGGGGAACCGGGGAGCTGTTTTTT.

The chain links TRBV27 to TRBJ1-3; tentative D call: TRBD1 (5 bases). Trimming stripped 2 bases from V and 6 bases from J, with 11 bases between. The CDR3 runs to 14 residues. CDR1 and CDR2 (germline): MNHEY, SMNVEV (reference sequence). The CDR3 DNA reads as TGTGCCAGCAGTTTAAGCGGGACCCAAAACACCATATATTTT. Its protein product is CASSLSGTQNTIYF.

The CDR3 loop is CSAHWGETEAFF. DNA for the CDR3: TGCAGCGCCCATTGGGGCGAGACTGAAGCTTTCTTT. J is TRBJ1-1 and V is TRBV29-1, with a weak D call TRBD1 (5 bases). V dropped 7 bases and J dropped 5 bases, with 14 bases sitting between them. This CDR3 has 12 amino acids. CDR1 and CDR2 (germline): SQVTM, ANQGSEA.